Listed below are T cell receptor beta chains from one sample, sequenced in a study of STAT5B mutations in CD4+ large granular lymphocyte leukemia. Profiled with immunoSEQ multiplex PCR; TCRdb holds only in-frame clones, not every one. The sample contains over 30,000 clones, roughly 79% of which appear only once. The sample consisted of CD4+ T cells from blood buffy coats. These receptors were collected from a human donor in good health. The CDR3 runs from the conserved cysteine through the conserved F or W. D genes are given only for firm matches. Not every row has a clone size; where given, it reads once, few, many or a size class.

d_call	clone_size	v_call	j_call	cdr3_nt	cdr3_aa
.	.	TRBV14	TRBJ1-1	TGTGCCAGCAGCCTGGATCTCTCCCGAGCTTTCTTT	CASSLDLSRAFF
TRBD1	.	TRBV18	TRBJ1-2	TGTGCCAGCTCACCACCGGTTAACAGGGGCTATGGCTACACCTTC	CASSPPVNRGYGYTF
.	.	TRBV19	TRBJ1-2	TGTGCCAGTAGTACCCGGGGTTATGGCTACACCTTC	CASSTRGYGYTF
.	.	TRBV29-1	TRBJ2-5	TGCAGCGCGGCACAGAACCAAGAGACCCAGTACTTC	CSAAQNQETQYF
.	.	TRBV5-4	TRBJ2-7	TGTGCCAGTCGCACGGGGTTTGAAAACGAGCAGTACTTC	CASRTGFENEQYF
TRBD1	.	TRBV30	TRBJ2-5	TGTGCCTGGAGTGCCTGGACAGGGGGCTTAGGGACCCAGTACTTC	CAWSAWTGGLGTQYF
.	.	TRBV4-3	TRBJ1-4	TGCGCCAGCAGCCAAGCTTGGGGGACTACAACTAATGAAAAACTGTTTTTT	CASSQAWGTTTNEKLFF
.	.	TRBV21-1	TRBJ1-5	TGTGCCAAAGGGGACGGGACAGGGGATAATCAGCCCCAGCATTTT	CAKGDGTGDNQPQHF
TRBD1	few	TRBV6-5	TRBJ1-4	TGTGCCAGCACCCCGGGACAGGGACGTGGAAAACTGTTTTTT	CASTPGQGRGKLFF
.	few	TRBV28	TRBJ1-5	TGTGCCAGCAGTTTATGGGACGGGGCCCAGCATTTT	CASSLWDGAQHF
.	.	TRBV7-9	TRBJ1-2	TGTGCCAGCAGCTCGGTAGTTGGCTACACCTTC	CASSSVVGYTF
.	.	TRBV19	TRBJ2-3	TGTGCCAGTAGTATAGAAGGGGCCCCCGGTAATACGCAGTATTTT	CASSIEGAPGNTQYF
.	.	TRBV11-2	TRBJ1-5	TGTGCCAGCAGCTTTACAGTAGACCAGCCCCAGCATTTT	CASSFTVDQPQHF
TRBD2	once	TRBV18	TRBJ2-2	TGTGCCAGCTCACCATCGCGGGAGAGCACCGGGGAGCTGTTTTTT	CASSPSRESTGELFF
.	.	TRBV30	TRBJ1-2	TGTGCCGAGGATGGGGGCTATGGCTACACCTTC	CAEDGGYGYTF
.	.	TRBV9	TRBJ2-7	TGTGCCAGCAGCGTAGATGGCTGGCGGGCTTACGAGCAGTACTTC	CASSVDGWRAYEQYF
TRBD2	.	TRBV29-1	TRBJ2-7	TGCAGCGTTGATGTAGCGGGGACCCGCTACGAGCAGTACTTC	CSVDVAGTRYEQYF
.	.	TRBV5-4	TRBJ2-7	TGTGCCAGCAGCTTATCTCAAGCGGGTCCCTACGAGCAGTACTTC	CASSLSQAGPYEQYF
.	.	TRBV6-5	TRBJ1-2	TGTGCCAGCAGCAGCCCCGTTGGGGGCGGGGGCTACACCTTC	CASSSPVGGGGYTF
.	.	TRBV5-6	TRBJ2-3	TGTGCCAGCAGCTCGACTAGTGCAGATACGCAGTATTTT	CASSSTSADTQYF
TRBD2	.	TRBV7-2	TRBJ2-3	TGTGCCAGCAGCTCCTATAGACTAGCAGCTAGCACAGATACGCAGTATTTT	CASSSYRLAASTDTQYF
.	.	TRBV4-3	TRBJ2-7	TGCGCCAGCAGCCAAGCTTTGGCCTCCCGGGCCTACGAGCAGTACTTC	CASSQALASRAYEQYF
.	.	TRBV4-3	TRBJ1-2	TGCGCCAGCAGCCAAGATCGTCAGAACTATGGCTACACCTTC	CASSQDRQNYGYTF
.	.	TRBV7-2	TRBJ2-5	TGTGCCAGCAGCTTACAACCCGTTGGGGAGACCCAGTACTTC	CASSLQPVGETQYF
.	.	TRBV19	TRBJ2-1	TGTGCCAGTAGTATAAGTGACCGGGGTGAGCAGTTCTTC	CASSISDRGEQFF
TRBD2	.	TRBV7-6	TRBJ2-7	TGTGCCAGCAGCGAAAGCGGGAACTACGAGCAGTACTTC	CASSESGNYEQYF